These 27 T cell receptor beta chains were all obtained from the same sample, sequenced in a study of early T cells in non-severe SARS-CoV-2 infection. TCRdb recomputed calls from the 5' RACE reads with MiXCR, one row per CDR3 protein. This table has fewer than 85,000 distinct CDR3 sequences, about 16% appearing once. Sequencing input: whole blood. The origin of the receptors is an adult who was a healthcare worker with PCR-confirmed SARS-CoV-2 infection or an uninfected control (not recorded which).

The gene calls are TRBV5-1 and TRBJ2-3; D is perhaps TRBD1 or TRBD2 (5 bases each). This CDR3 spans 16 amino acids. In germline, CDR1 is SGHRS, CDR2 YFSETQ. V lost 0 bases, J lost 6 bases, and 17 bases lay in between. This chain's CDR3 is CASSLASGTATDTQYF. The CDR3 DNA follows: TGCGCCAGCAGCTTGGCCTCCGGGACGGCTACCGATACGCAGTATTTT.

This clonotype was counted ten times or more. The gene calls are TRBV11-2 and TRBJ2-3, with D tentatively TRBD1 or TRBD2 (6 bases each). The CDR3 sequence is 16 residues long. Germline V gene data show CDR1 as SGHAT and CDR2 as FQNNGV. V lost 5 bases and J lost 0, with 15 bases in between. The chain's CDR3 is CASSPGRGQSTDTQYF. CDR3 in DNA: TGTGCCAGCAGCCCCGGTCGGGGGCAGAGCACAGATACGCAGTATTTT.

CDR3 loop: CSVASGLGNTGELFF. The CDR3 bases are TGCAGCGTCGCCTCAGGCCTGGGGAACACCGGGGAGCTGTTTTTT. The rearrangement uses TRBV29-1 and TRBJ2-2; D ambiguous. The CDR3 extends over 15 amino acids. The germline CDR1 and CDR2 sequences are SQVTM and ANQGSEA. Deletions cut 6 bases from V and 1 base from J, with 15 bases between.

This clonotype appeared a few times. The V call is TRBV11-3, the J call TRBJ2-3, with a weak D call TRBD2 (5 bases). Germline V gene sequence: CDR1 SGHNT, CDR2 YENEEA. There are 17 residues in the CDR3. Trimming cost V 6 bases and J 2 bases, with 21 bases left between them. The CDR3 protein is CASSYYPTRTATDTQYF. The CDR3 nucleotides are TGTGCCAGCAGTTACTACCCTACTAGAACCGCCACAGATACGCAGTATTTT.

This chain joins TRBV6-1 and TRBJ1-1; D call uncertain. The CDR3 has 13 residues. CDR1 and CDR2 from the germline V gene are MNHNS and SASEGT. V gave up 1 base and J gave up 6 bases, with 9 bases separating them. DNA for the CDR3: TGTGCCAGCAGTGAAGTCTGGGAGTCTGAAGCTTTCTTT. Its protein product is CASSEVWESEAFF.

Regarding this clonotype: This may arise from a read error, as a much more abundant clone is one base away. The chain links TRBV18 to TRBJ2-2; D ambiguous. CDR1 is KGHSH and CDR2 is LQKENI in the germline V gene. V lost 8 bases and J 1 base, leaving 26 bases between the germline ends. This CDR3 has 19 residues. CDR3 nucleotides: TGTGCCAGCCCACTTACTCAGTTCTCGGCAATTATGAACACCGGGGAGCTGTTTTTT. It specifies CASPLTQFSAIMNTGELFF.

This clonotype was seen at least ten times. J is TRBJ2-2 and V is TRBV20-1; D is unresolved. CDR3 size: 14 residues. The germline CDR1 and CDR2 sequences are DFQATT and SNEGSKA (reference sequence). Between the trimmed V and J ends, which lost 4 bases and 5 bases, there was a span of 14 bases. This chain's CDR3 is CSATLQMRTGELFF. The CDR3 DNA reads as TGCAGTGCTACCCTCCAGATGCGGACCGGGGAGCTGTTTTTT.

This clonotype came up a few times. The chain combines TRBV28 with TRBJ1-2; 7 bases fit TRBD1. Germline V gives CDR1 MDHEN, CDR2 SYDVKM. The CDR3 has 14 residues. Trimming removed 3 bases from V and 6 bases from J; junction bases left unmatched: 7. Here the CDR3 DNA reads TGTGCCAGCAGTTTCGCGGACAGGCGGGATGGCTACACCTTC. Its translation: CASSFADRRDGYTF.

V is TRBV13 and J is TRBJ2-5; D is unclear. The CDR3 runs 13 residues. V lost 3 bases, J lost 4 bases, and 9 bases lay in between. Per the germline V gene, CDR1 is PRHDT and CDR2 is FYEKMQ (reference sequence). CDR3 DNA sequence: TGTGCCAGCAGCTTCTCCTCGGGAGAGACCCAGTACTTC. This translates into CASSFSSGETQYF.

V usage is TRBV6-5 and J usage is TRBJ2-3; TRBD2 matches at 7 bases. The germline gives CDR1 MNHEY, CDR2 SVGAGI. V lost 6 bases and J lost 0; bases outside the gene matches: 15. This CDR3 is 18 amino acids long. In DNA form, the CDR3 reads TGTGCCAGCAGCCTCGGAGGCGGGGGATCACCTAGCACAGATACGCAGTATTTT. Its translation: CASSLGGGGSPSTDTQYF.

The J gene is TRBJ1-5, the V gene TRBV19; TRBD1 aligns across 10 bases. Unmatched junction bases numbered 5, after V lost 6 bases and J lost 6 bases. Per germline, CDR1 LNHDA and CDR2 SQIVND (reference sequence). The CDR3 consists of 14 residues. Here the CDR3 DNA reads TGTGCCAGTAGCCTCGGGACAGGGGCTCAGCCCCAGCATTTT. Amino acid sequence: CASSLGTGAQPQHF. Looking up the rest from reference TRBV19 and TRBJ1-5 gives the full variable domain: DGGITQSPKYLFRKEGQNVTLSCEQNLNHDAMYWYRQDPGQGLRLIYYSQIVNDFQKGDIAEGYSVSREKKESFPLTVTSAQKNPTAFYLCASSLGTGAQPQHFGDGTRLSIL.

In this sample, this clonotype turned up once. The chain uses TRBV27 and TRBJ2-3; possibly TRBD1 for D (6 bases). V was cut by 4 bases and J by 2 bases, with 13 bases left in between. CDR1 is MNHEY and CDR2 is SMNVEV in the germline V gene (reference sequence). This CDR3 contains 15 residues. The DNA for the CDR3 is TGTGCCAGCAGTTCCCCGGGACACCTCACAGATACGCAGTATTTT. It encodes CASSSPGHLTDTQYF.

This chain connects TRBV6-4 to TRBJ1-1, with D unclear. CDR1 is MRHNA, CDR2 SNTAGT, per germline. The CDR3 contains 13 residues. Trimming cost V 5 bases and J 1 base, with 8 bases left between them. The CDR3 reads CASSTDWNTEAFF. CDR3 nucleotide sequence: TGTGCCAGCAGTACCGACTGGAACACTGAAGCTTTCTTT.

This clonotype was counted between two and nine times. The genes are TRBV7-3 and TRBJ1-6; no firm D call. CDR1 and CDR2 from the germline V gene are SGHTA and FQGTGA. V gave up 2 bases and J gave up 5 bases, with 13 bases separating them. CDR3 length: 16 residues. DNA of the CDR3: TGTGCCAGCAGCTTACTTGGAGGGCAGCATAATTCACCCCTCCACTTT. This codes for CASSLLGGQHNSPLHF.

The sample holds a few counts of this clonotype. V gene TRBV4-2 combines with J gene TRBJ2-1; unclear D gene. V was clipped by 0 bases and J by 10 bases, with 10 bases between them. CDR3 length: 13 amino acids. Germline-derived CDR1 and CDR2 are LGHNA and YNFKEQ. DNA for the CDR3: TGTGCCAGCAGCCAAGATAAAAGTGGGGAGCAGTTCTTC. Protein: CASSQDKSGEQFF.

This chain uses TRBV7-9 with TRBJ2-5; no definite D call. The CDR3 is 15 amino acids. Germline V gene sequence: CDR1 SEHNR, CDR2 FQNEAQ (reference sequence). The V gene lost 4 bases and the J gene lost 1 base, with 13 bases spanning the gap. The DNA of the CDR3 is TGTGCCAGCAGCTCCACGAGGAGAAGCCAAGAGACCCAGTACTTC. Translated, it gives CASSSTRRSQETQYF.

This clonotype has more than one count but fewer than ten. The CDR3: CASSLWHMNTGELFF. The DNA of the CDR3 is TGTGCCAGCAGTTTATGGCACATGAACACCGGGGAGCTGTTTTTT. J is TRBJ2-2 and V is TRBV28; D remains ambiguous. The germline V gene has CDR1 MDHEN and CDR2 SYDVKM. This CDR3 region has 15 residues. Trimming shortened V by 0 bases and J by 1 base, and 6 bases separated the two germline ends.

The genes are TRBV29-1 and TRBJ2-5; TRBD2 might be the D (7 bases). The germline CDR1 and CDR2 sequences are SQVTM and ANQGSEA. V dropped 7 bases and J dropped 2 bases, with 14 bases sitting between them. The CDR3 loop spans 13 amino acids. CDR3 sequence reads: CSAPGGAQETQYF. DNA of the CDR3: TGCAGCGCCCCTGGGGGGGCTCAAGAGACCCAGTACTTC.

The chain links TRBV7-8 to TRBJ1-3, with 7 bases aligning to TRBD1. The germline V gene encodes CDR1 SGHVS and CDR2 FQNEAQ. The CDR3 consists of 15 residues. After removal of 5 bases from V and 3 bases from J, the junction contained 7 bases not matched to a gene. CDR3 protein: CASSPRTGFGNTIYF. The CDR3 nucleotides are TGTGCCAGCAGCCCCCGGACAGGCTTTGGAAACACCATATATTTT. The complete variable domain, with remaining parts taken from reference TRBV7-8 and TRBJ1-3, reads GAGVSQSPRYKVAKRGQDVALRCDPISGHVSLFWYQQALGQGPEFLTYFQNEAQLDKSGLPSDRFFAERPEGSVSTLKIQRTQQEDSAVYLCASSPRTGFGNTIYFGEGSWLTVV.

The chain has TRBV5-6 and TRBJ2-1; TRBD1 might be the D (6 bases). Trimming took 3 bases from V and 8 from J, leaving 15 bases between them. The germline V gene has CDR1 SGHDT and CDR2 YYEEEE. The CDR3 consists of 14 residues. CDR3: CASSSPSRGHEQFF. CDR3 sequence (DNA): TGTGCCAGCAGCTCCCCCTCCAGGGGCCATGAGCAGTTCTTC.

This clonotype was counted at least ten times. The rearrangement links TRBV12-3 or TRBV12-4 to TRBJ1-2; 7 nucleotides align to TRBD1. Trimming took 7 bases from V and 2 from J; bases not matched to a gene: 1. This CDR3 has 12 amino acids. The CDR3: CASKQGNYGYTF. CDR3 DNA: TGTGCCAGCAAACAGGGGAACTATGGCTACACCTTC.

The chain links TRBV29-1 to TRBJ2-7; 8 nucleotides match TRBD1. The CDR3 sequence is 14 residues long. Germline V gene sequence: CDR1 SQVTM, CDR2 ANQGSEA. The V gene end was trimmed by 0 bases and the J gene end by 6 bases; junction bases not matched to a gene: 7. CDR3 amino acids: CSVEDPGGSFEQYF. The DNA for the CDR3 is TGCAGCGTTGAAGATCCAGGGGGCTCTTTCGAGCAGTACTTC.

The chain employs TRBV12-3 or TRBV12-4 and TRBJ1-2; TRBD1 is a possible D gene (5 bases). This CDR3 spans 13 amino acids. V was shortened by 6 bases and J by 4 bases, with 12 bases between the two germline ends. The CDR3: CASSQDRVYGYTF. The CDR3 nucleotides are TGTGCCAGCAGCCAAGACAGAGTCTATGGCTACACCTTC.

This clonotype was detected many times. Here the CDR3 DNA reads TGTGCCACCAGTGATTTATCCCTCAATGAGCAGTTCTTC. This encodes CATSDLSLNEQFF. The V call is TRBV24-1, the J call TRBJ2-1; D is unresolved. In germline, CDR1 is KGHDR, CDR2 SFDVKD. Trimming took 1 base from V and 6 from J, leaving 6 bases between them. This CDR3 is built from 13 residues.

This clonotype was seen only a few times. The rearrangement uses TRBV12-5 and TRBJ2-1; D unresolved. V dropped 7 bases and J dropped 10 bases, with 8 bases sitting between them. This CDR3 is 10 amino acids long. Germline lookup yields CDR1 LGHNT and CDR2 FRNRAP. The CDR3 is CASALTEQFF. In nucleotides, the CDR3 is TGTGCTAGTGCCCTCACGGAGCAGTTCTTC. The full variable domain, completed using reference TRBV12-5 and TRBJ2-1, is DARVTQTPRHKVTEMGQEVTMRCQPILGHNTVFWYRQTMMQGLELLAYFRNRAPLDDSGMPKDRFSAEMPDATLATLKIQPSEPRDSAVYFCASALTEQFFGPGTRLTVL.

This clonotype was counted between two and nine times. The CDR3 coding sequence is TGTGCCAGCAGCCCACTTGGGACAGGACGTCGCGATACGCAGTATTTT. It is translated as CASSPLGTGRRDTQYF. The rearrangement joins TRBV9 to TRBJ2-3, with 8 bases aligning to TRBD1. This CDR3 has 16 amino acids. V lost 4 bases to trimming and J lost 6 bases; unmatched junction nucleotides: 13. CDR1 is SGDLS, CDR2 YYNGEE, per germline.

The chain is built from TRBV28 and TRBJ2-7; 11 nucleotides align to TRBD2. Trimming at V came to 6 bases and at J to 1 base, leaving 11 bases not matched to a gene. Germline V gene sequence: CDR1 MDHEN, CDR2 SYDVKM. The CDR3 covers 17 residues. The DNA for the CDR3 is TGTGCCAGCAGCCCCCGGGGTAGCGGGGGGGTATCCTACGAGCAGTACTTC. The encoded protein is CASSPRGSGGVSYEQYF.